Below, 2 T cell receptor beta chains from the same sample are listed, as sequenced in a study of T cell clonotyping in hematopoietic cell transplantation. The table came from immunoSEQ multiplex PCR; TCRdb's copy has only in-frame clones and leaves some out. The profile shows some 8,800 clones, approximately 91% of them singletons. Sequences were derived from peripheral blood mononuclear cells, sampled at the time of graft-versus-host disease after allogeneic stem cell transplant. These TCRs come from a male patient aged 55-69 years who had an allogeneic stem cell transplant from a related donor, so the T cells may come from the graft donor. Some clones in this sample may be carry-over from other donors' samples.

This chain joins TRBV7-2 and TRBJ2-4, with 9 nucleotides matching TRBD2. V was pared by 3 bases and J by 8 bases, with 11 bases of the junction left unmatched. CDR1 is SGHTA, CDR2 FQGNSA, per germline. CDR3 length: 16 residues. The CDR3 sequence: CASSLPGGGAGDIQYF. CDR3 sequence (DNA): TGTGCCAGCAGCTTGCCTGGCGGGGGGGCCGGAGACATTCAGTACTTC.

In its sample, this clone was seen once. The V gene is TRBV4-1, the J gene TRBJ2-1; 9 nucleotides align to TRBD2. CDR3 length: 12 amino acids. From germline, CDR1 is MGHRA and CDR2 YSYEKL. J was trimmed by 9 bases and V by 5 bases; bases with no gene match: 2. This chain's CDR3 is CASSLAGAEQFF. Written as DNA, the CDR3 is TGCGCCAGCAGCTTAGCGGGGGCTGAGCAGTTCTTC.